Only a few counts were recorded for the clone carrying this T cell receptor (beta chain). The sample comes from a study of monozygotic twins with cystic fibrosis. Study overall: Approximately 3 micrograms of fragmented DNA underwent roughly 15 PCR cycles for library preparation.

Germline CDR1 is MNHNS and CDR2 is SASEGT. The CDR3 contains 16 residues. V lost 1 base and J lost 4, with 16 bases in between. Profiling relied on immunoSEQ multiplex PCR, and the TCRdb table lists in-frame clones only, not all of them. The table records 12,000 to 15,000 clones, about 85% of them present only once. The sequenced sample consisted of blood. The V gene is TRBV6-1, the J gene TRBJ1-2, with D maybe TRBD1 (6 bases). The source of this sequence is a boy between 10 and 17 years old with cystic fibrosis. The DNA for the CDR3 is TGTGCCAGCAGTGAAGAGGGGGGGGGCAGAACCTATGGCTACACCTTC. Its translation is CASSEEGGGRTYGYTF.